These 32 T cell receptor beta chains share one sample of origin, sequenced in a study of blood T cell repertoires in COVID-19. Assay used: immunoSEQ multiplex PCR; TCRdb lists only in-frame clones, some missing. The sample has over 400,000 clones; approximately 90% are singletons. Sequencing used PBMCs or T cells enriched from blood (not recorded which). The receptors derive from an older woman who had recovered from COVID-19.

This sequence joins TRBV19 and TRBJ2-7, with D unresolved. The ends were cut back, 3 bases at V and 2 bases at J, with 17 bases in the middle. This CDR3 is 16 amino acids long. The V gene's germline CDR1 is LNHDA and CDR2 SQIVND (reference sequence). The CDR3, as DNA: TGTGCCAGTAGTATCTACTTACAGTTAAAGACCTACGAGCAGTACGTC. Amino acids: CASSIYLQLKTYEQYV.

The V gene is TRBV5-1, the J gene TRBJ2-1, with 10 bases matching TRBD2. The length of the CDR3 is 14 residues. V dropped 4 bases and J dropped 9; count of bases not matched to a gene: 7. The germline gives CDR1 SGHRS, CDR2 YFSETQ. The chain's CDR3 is CASSPTSGEGEQFF. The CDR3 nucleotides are TGCGCCAGCAGCCCAACTAGCGGGGAGGGTGAGCAGTTCTTC.

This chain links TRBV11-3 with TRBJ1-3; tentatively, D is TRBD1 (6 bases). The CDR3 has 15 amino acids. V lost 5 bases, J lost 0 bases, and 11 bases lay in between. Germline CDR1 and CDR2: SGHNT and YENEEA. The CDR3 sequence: CASSATGSSGNTIYF. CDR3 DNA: TGTGCCAGCAGCGCTACAGGGAGCTCTGGAAACACCATATATTTT.

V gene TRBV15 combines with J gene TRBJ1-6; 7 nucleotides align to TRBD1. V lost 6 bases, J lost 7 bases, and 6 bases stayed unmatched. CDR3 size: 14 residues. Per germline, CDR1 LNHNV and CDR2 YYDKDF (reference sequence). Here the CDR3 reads CATSSGTVNSPLHF. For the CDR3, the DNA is TGTGCCACCAGTTCCGGGACAGTAAATTCACCCCTCCACTTT.

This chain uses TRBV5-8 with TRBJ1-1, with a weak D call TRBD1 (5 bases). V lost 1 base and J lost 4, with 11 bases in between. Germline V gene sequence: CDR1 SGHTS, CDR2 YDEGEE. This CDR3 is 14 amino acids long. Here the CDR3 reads CASSLIRGTTEAFF. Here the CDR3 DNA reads TGTGCCAGCAGCTTGATAAGGGGAACCACTGAAGCTTTCTTT.

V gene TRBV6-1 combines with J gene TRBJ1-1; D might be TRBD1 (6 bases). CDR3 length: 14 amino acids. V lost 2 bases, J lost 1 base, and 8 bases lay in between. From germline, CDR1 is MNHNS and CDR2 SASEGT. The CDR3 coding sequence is TGTGCCAGCAGTGAACCGGGACAGAACACTGAAGCTTTCTTT. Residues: CASSEPGQNTEAFF.

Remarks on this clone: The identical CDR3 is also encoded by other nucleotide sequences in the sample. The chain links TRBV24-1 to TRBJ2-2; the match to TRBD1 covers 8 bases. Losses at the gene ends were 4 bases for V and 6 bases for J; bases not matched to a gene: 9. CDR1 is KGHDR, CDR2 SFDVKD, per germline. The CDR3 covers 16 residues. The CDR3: CATSDPGQGKSGELFF. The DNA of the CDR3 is TGTGCCACCAGTGACCCAGGACAGGGTAAATCCGGGGAGCTGTTTTTT.

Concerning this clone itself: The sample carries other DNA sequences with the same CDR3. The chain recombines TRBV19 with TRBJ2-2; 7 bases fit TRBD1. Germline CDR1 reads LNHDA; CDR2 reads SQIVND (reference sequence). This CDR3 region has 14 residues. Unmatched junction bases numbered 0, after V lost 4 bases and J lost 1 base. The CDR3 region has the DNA TGTGCCAGTAGTAGGACAGGGAACACCGGGGAGCTGTTTTTT. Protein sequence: CASSRTGNTGELFF.

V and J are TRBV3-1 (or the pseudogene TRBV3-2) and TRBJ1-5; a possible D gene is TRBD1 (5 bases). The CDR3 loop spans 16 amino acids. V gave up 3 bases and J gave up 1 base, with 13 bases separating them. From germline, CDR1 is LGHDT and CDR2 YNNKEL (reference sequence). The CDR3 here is CASSHSGTSSNQPQHF. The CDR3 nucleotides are TGTGCCAGCAGCCATTCCGGGACTTCGAGCAATCAGCCCCAGCATTTT.

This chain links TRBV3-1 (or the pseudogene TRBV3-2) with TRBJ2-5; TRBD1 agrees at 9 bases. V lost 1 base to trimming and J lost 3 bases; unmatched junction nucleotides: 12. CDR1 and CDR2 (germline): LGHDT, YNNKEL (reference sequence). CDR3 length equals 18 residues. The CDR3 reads CASSQGPGTGWEEETQYF. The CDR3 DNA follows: TGTGCCAGCAGCCAAGGTCCGGGGACAGGGTGGGAGGAAGAGACCCAGTACTTC.

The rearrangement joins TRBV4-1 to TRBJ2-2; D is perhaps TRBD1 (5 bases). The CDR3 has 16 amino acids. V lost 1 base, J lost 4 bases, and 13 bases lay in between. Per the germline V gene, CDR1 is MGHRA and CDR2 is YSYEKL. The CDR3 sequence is CASSQGTLSSTGELFF. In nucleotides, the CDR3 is TGCGCCAGCAGCCAAGGGACACTTAGTAGCACCGGGGAGCTGTTTTTT.

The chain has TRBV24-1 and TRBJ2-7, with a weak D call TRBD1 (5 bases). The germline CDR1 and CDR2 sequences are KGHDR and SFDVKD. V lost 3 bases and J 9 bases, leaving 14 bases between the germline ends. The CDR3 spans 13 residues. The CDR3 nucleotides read TGTGCCACCAGTGATAATCAGGGTTCAGGGCAGTACTTC. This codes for CATSDNQGSGQYF.

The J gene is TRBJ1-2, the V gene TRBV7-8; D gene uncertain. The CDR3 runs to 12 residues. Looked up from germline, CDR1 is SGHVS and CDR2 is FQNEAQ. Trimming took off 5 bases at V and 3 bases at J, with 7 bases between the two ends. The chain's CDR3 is CASSGRDYGYTF. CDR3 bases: TGTGCCAGCAGCGGCCGGGACTATGGCTACACCTTC.

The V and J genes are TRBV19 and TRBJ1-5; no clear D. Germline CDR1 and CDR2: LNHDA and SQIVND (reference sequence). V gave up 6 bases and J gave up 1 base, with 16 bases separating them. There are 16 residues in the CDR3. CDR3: CASREQPLGSNQPQHF. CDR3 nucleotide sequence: TGTGCCAGTAGGGAACAGCCCCTTGGGAGCAATCAGCCCCAGCATTTT. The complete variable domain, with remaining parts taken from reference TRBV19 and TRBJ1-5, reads DGGITQSPKYLFRKEGQNVTLSCEQNLNHDAMYWYRQDPGQGLRLIYYSQIVNDFQKGDIAEGYSVSREKKESFPLTVTSAQKNPTAFYLCASREQPLGSNQPQHFGDGTRLSIL.

CDR3 sequence reads: CASSLGLVTDTQYF. The CDR3 DNA reads TGCGCCAGCAGCTTGGGACTAGTAACGGATACGCAGTATTTT. The rearrangement uses TRBV5-1 and TRBJ2-3; a possible D gene is TRBD2 (6 bases). Trimming removed 0 bases at V and 6 bases at J, with 11 bases between. Germline CDR1 and CDR2: SGHRS and YFSETQ. The CDR3 spans 14 residues.

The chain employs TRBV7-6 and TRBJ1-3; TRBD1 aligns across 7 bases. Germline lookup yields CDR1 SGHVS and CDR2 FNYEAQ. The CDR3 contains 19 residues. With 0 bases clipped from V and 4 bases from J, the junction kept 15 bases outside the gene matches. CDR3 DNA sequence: TGTGCCAGCAGCTTAGCGGAGGGGGCATTTAAAGCGGAAGGAAACACCATATATTTT. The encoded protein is CASSLAEGAFKAEGNTIYF.

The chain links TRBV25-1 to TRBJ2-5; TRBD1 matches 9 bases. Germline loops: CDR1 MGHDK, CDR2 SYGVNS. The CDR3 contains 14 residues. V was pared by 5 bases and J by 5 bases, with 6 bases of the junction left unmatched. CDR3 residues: CASSLRDRAETQYF. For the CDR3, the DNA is TGTGCCAGCAGTCTTCGGGACAGGGCTGAGACCCAGTACTTC.

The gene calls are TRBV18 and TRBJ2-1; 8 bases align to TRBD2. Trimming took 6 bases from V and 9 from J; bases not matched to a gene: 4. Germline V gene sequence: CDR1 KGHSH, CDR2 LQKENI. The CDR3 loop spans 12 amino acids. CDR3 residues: CASSGTRFEQFF. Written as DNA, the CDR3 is TGTGCCAGCTCCGGGACTAGGTTTGAGCAGTTCTTC. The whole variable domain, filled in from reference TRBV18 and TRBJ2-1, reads NAGVMQNPRHLVRRRGQEARLRCSPMKGHSHVYWYRQLPEEGLKFMVYLQKENIIDESGMPKERFSAEFPKEGPSILRIQQVVRGDSAAYFCASSGTRFEQFFGPGTRLTVL.

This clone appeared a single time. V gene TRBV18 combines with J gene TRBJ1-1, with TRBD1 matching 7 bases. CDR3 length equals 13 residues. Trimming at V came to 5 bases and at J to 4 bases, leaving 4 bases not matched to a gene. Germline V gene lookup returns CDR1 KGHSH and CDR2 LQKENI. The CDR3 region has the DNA TGTGCCAGCTCATGGGCAGGGGGCACTGAAGCTTTCTTT. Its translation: CASSWAGGTEAFF.

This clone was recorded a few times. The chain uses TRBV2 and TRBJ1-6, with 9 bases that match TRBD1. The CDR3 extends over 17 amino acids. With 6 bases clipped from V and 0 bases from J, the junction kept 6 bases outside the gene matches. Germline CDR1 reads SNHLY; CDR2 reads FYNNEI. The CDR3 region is CASRGGTGSSYNSPLHF. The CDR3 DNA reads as TGTGCCAGCAGAGGGGGGACAGGGAGCTCCTATAATTCACCCCTCCACTTT.

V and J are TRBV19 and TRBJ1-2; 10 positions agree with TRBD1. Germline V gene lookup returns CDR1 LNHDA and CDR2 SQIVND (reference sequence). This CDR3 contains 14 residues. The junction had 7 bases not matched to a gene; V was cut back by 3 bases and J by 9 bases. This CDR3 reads CASSIGQGGRSYTF. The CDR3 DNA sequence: TGTGCCAGTAGTATCGGACAGGGGGGTCGTAGCTACACCTTC.

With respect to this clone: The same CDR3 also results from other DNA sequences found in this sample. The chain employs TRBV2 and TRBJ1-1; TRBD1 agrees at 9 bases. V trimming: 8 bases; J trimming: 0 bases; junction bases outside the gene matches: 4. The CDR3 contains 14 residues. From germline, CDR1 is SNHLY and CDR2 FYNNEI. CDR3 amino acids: CASFGQGMNTEAFF. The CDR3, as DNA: TGTGCCAGCTTCGGACAGGGGATGAACACTGAAGCTTTCTTT. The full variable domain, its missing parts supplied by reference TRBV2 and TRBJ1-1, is EPEVTQTPSHQVTQMGQEVILRCVPISNHLYFYWYRQILGQKVEFLVSFYNNEISEKSEIFDDQFSVERPDGSNFTLKIRSTKLEDSAMYFCASFGQGMNTEAFFGQGTRLTVV.

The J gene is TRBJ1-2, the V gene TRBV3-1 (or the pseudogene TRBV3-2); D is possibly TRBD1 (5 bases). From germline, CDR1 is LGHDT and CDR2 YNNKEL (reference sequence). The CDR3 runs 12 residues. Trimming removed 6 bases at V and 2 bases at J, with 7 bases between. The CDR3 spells CASREGNYGYTF. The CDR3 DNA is TGTGCCAGCAGGGAGGGGAACTATGGCTACACCTTC.

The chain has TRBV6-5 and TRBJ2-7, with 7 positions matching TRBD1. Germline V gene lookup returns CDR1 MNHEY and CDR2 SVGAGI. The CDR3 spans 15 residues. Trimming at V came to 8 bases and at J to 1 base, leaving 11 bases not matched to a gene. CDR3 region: CASGDPGTASYEQYV. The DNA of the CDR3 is TGTGCCAGCGGCGATCCCGGGACAGCTTCCTACGAGCAGTACGTC.

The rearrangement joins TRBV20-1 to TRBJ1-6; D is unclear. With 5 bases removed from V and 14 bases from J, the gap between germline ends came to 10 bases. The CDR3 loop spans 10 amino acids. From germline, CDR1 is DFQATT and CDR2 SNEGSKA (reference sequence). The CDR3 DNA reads TGCAGTGCTCTGGAGAGTGCCCTCCACTTT. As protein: CSALESALHF.

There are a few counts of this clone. The CDR3 region is CAWSVHDPNYGYTF. The CDR3 DNA sequence: TGTGCCTGGAGTGTACATGATCCTAACTATGGCTACACCTTC. The chain joins TRBV30 to TRBJ1-2; no clear D. CDR3 length equals 14 residues. Trimming removed 0 bases from V and 0 bases from J, with 8 bases in between. The germline CDR1 and CDR2 sequences are GTSNPN and SVGIG (reference sequence).

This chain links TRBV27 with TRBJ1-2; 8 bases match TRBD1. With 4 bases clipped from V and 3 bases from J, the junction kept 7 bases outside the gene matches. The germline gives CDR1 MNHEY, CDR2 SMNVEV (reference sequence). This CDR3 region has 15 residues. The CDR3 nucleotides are TGTGCCAGCAGTTCCACTCCAGGGGGCTACTATGGCTACACCTTC. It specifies CASSSTPGGYYGYTF.

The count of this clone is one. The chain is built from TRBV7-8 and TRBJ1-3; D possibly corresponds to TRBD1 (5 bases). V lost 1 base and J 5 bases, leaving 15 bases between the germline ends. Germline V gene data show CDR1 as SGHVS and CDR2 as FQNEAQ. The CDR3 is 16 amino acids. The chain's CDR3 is CASSLEWGLKRNTIYF. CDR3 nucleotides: TGTGCCAGCAGCTTAGAGTGGGGACTAAAGCGAAACACCATATATTTT.

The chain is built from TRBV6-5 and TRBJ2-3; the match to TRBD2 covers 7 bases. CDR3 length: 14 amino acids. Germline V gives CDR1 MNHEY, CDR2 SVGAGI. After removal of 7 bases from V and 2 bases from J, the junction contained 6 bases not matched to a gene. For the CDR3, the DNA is TGTGCCAGCATTTCTAGCGGTGTCACAGATACGCAGTATTTT. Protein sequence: CASISSGVTDTQYF.

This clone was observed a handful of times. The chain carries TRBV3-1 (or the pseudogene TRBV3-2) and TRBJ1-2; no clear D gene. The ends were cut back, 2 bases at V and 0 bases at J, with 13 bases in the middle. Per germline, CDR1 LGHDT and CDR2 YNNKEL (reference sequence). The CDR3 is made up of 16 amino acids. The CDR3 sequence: CASSQLNRVANYGYTF. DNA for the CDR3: TGTGCCAGCAGCCAACTAAACAGAGTCGCTAACTATGGCTACACCTTC.

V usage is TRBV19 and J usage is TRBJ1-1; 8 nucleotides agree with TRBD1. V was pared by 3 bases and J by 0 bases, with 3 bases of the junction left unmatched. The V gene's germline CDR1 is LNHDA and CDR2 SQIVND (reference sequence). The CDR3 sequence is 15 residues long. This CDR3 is CASSITGGMNTEAFF. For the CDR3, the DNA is TGTGCCAGTAGTATTACAGGGGGAATGAACACTGAAGCTTTCTTT.

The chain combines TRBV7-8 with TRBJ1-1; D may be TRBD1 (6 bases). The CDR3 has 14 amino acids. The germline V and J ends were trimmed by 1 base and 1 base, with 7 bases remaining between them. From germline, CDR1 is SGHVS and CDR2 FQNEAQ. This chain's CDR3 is CASSLGTANTEAFF. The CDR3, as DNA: TGTGCCAGCAGCTTAGGGACAGCGAACACTGAAGCTTTCTTT.